This T cell receptor (beta chain) was sequenced for a study of Ad26.COV2.S vaccination and SARS-CoV-2 variants. Germline V CDR1 and CDR2: MNHEY, SVGAGI. The length of the CDR3 is 15 residues. The treatment is: around 19 received Ad26.COV2.S at low or high dose, single or two shots; 5 received placebo; per-sample allocation not given. Following the first vaccine or placebo injection, samples were taken on day 63. This clone was counted once. One end of the junction varies from germline; a read error may be responsible. Profiled with immunoSEQ multiplex PCR; TCRdb holds only in-frame clones, not every one. The data contain about 480,000 clones, around 90% of them singletons.

The sample in question was peripheral blood, obtained in a trial of Ad26.COV2.S vaccine versus placebo. This clonotype was obtained from a person aged 18-60 years who received the Ad26.COV2.S COVID-19 vaccine or a placebo. V and J are TRBV6-5 and TRBJ1-4, with a weak D call TRBD1 (5 bases). Here the CDR3 DNA reads TGTGCCAGCAGGAGGGGACGGGGGTCTAACGAAAAACTGTTTTTT. This gives the protein CASRRGRGSNEKLFF.